What follows is one TCR beta chain and its context. Its antigen remains unidentified. This specimen comes from a study of cytomegalovirus exposure and HLA in healthy donors. Findings and limits, study-wide: Because they were indistinguishable, some V segments, including TRBV6-2 and TRBV6-3, were excluded.

Trimming at V came to 4 bases and at J to 2 bases, leaving 18 bases not matched to a gene. The CDR3 contains 19 residues. Primers included in the PCR were 60 Vbeta and 13 Jbeta primers. Clones were read by immunoSEQ multiplex PCR, and TCRdb kept only the in-frame ones, dropping some. The table records roughly 200,000 clones, about 80% of them present only once. The chain uses TRBV23-1 and TRBJ2-3, with 7 bases matching TRBD2. TRBV23-1 belongs to the ORF category, with a function that is uncertain. The sequenced material came from PBMCs. This clonotype originated in a man younger than 35 in good health and CMV-seronegative. The CDR3 here is CASSRYPLGGIKDTDTQYF. CDR3 nucleotide sequence: TGCGCCAGCAGTCGATACCCTCTGGGGGGGATTAAGGACACAGATACGCAGTATTTT.